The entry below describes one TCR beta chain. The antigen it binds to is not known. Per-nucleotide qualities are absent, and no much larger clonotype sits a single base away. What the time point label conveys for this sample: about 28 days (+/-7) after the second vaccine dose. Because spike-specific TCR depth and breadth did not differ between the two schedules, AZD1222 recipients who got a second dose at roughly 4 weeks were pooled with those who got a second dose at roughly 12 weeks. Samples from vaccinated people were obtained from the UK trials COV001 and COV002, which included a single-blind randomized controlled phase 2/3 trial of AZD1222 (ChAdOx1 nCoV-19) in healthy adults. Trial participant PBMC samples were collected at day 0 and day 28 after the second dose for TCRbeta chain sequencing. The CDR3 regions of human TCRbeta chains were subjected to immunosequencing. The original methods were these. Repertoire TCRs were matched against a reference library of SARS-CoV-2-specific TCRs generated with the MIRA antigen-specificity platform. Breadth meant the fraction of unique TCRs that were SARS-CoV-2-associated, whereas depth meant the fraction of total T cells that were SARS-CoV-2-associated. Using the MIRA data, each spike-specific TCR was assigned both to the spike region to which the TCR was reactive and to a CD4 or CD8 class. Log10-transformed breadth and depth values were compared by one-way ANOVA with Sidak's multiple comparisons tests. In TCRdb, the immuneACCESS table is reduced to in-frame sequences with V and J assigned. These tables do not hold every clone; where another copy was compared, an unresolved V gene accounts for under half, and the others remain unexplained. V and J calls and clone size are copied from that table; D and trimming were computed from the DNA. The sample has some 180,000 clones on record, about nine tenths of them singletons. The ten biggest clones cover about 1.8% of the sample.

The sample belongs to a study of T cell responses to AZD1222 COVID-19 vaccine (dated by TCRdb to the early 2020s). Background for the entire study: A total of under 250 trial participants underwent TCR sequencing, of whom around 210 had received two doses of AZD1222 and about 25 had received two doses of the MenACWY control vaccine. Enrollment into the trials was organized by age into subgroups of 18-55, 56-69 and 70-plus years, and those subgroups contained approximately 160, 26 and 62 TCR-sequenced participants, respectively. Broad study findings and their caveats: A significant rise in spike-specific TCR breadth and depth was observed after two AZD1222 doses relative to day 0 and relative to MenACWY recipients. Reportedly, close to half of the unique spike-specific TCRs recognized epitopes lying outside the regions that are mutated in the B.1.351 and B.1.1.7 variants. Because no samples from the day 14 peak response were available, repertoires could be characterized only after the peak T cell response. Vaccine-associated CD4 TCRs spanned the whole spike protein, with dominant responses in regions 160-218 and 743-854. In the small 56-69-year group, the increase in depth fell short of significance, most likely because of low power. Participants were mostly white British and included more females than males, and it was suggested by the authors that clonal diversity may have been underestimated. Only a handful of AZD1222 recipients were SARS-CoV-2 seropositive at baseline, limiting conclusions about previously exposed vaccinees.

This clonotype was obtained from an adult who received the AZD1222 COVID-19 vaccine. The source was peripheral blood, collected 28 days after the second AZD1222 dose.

Here is the DNA: TGTGCCTGGAGTTCCCTCAGCTACGAGCAGTACTTC. It is translated as CAWSSLSYEQYF. The rearranged segments are TRBV30 and TRBJ2-7, with the D gene uncertain. The CDR3, cysteine through phenylalanine, is 12 amino acids long. The kept DNA is CDR3 alone, 36 bases in frame from the first base. CDR1 and CDR2 are read off the germline V gene (reference sequence) as GTSNPN and SVGIG. The V end loses 2 bases and the J end loses 3 bases, and a stretch of 8 bases separates them.